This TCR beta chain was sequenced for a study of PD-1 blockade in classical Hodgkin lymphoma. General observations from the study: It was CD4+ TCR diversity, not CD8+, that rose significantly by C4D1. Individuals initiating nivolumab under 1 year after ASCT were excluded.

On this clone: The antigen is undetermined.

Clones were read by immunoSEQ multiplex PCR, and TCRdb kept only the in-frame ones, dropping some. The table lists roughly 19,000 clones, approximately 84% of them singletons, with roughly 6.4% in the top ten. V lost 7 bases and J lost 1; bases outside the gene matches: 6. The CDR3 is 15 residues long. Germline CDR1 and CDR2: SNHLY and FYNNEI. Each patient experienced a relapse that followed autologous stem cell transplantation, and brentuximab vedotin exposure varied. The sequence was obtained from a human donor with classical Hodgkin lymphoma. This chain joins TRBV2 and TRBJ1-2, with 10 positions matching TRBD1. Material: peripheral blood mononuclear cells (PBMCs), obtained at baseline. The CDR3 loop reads CASKLGQGRNYGYTF. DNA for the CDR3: TGTGCCAGCAAACTGGGACAGGGGCGTAACTATGGCTACACCTTC.